The source of this T cell receptor (beta chain) is a study of Ad26.COV2.S vaccination and SARS-CoV-2 variants. Study-level information: As a participant in COV1001, the donor was in the Ad26.COV2.S trial arm.

Comments on this clone: Its antigen is still unknown.

Whole-study findings and limits: Analyses of TCR breadth and depth may have underestimated total T cell responses. Responses of spike-specific T cells (both CD8+ and CD4+) reportedly showed substantial breadth after vaccination.

TCRdb keeps only in-frame clones here, not all; method: immunoSEQ multiplex PCR. This sample has roughly 270,000 clones, with roughly 86% found just once. Stated treatment: about 20 received Ad26.COV2.S at low or high dose, single or two shots; several received placebo; per-sample allocation not given. Specimens were obtained on day 63 following the first vaccine or placebo injection. The donor was a Boston adult aged 18-55 years. Germline V CDR1 and CDR2: SGHRS, YFSETQ. V was clipped by 2 bases and J by 0 bases, with 12 bases between them. The CDR3 spans 15 residues. This sequence originates from a person aged 18 to 65 who received the Ad26.COV2.S COVID-19 vaccine or a placebo. The V and J genes are TRBV5-1 and TRBJ2-7; D is tentatively TRBD1 or TRBD2 (5 bases each). The specimen was peripheral blood, collected in a trial of Ad26.COV2.S vaccine versus placebo. CDR3 residues: CASSFGGLPSYEQYF. CDR3 nucleotide sequence: TGCGCCAGCAGCTTTGGGGGTCTTCCCTCCTACGAGCAGTACTTC.